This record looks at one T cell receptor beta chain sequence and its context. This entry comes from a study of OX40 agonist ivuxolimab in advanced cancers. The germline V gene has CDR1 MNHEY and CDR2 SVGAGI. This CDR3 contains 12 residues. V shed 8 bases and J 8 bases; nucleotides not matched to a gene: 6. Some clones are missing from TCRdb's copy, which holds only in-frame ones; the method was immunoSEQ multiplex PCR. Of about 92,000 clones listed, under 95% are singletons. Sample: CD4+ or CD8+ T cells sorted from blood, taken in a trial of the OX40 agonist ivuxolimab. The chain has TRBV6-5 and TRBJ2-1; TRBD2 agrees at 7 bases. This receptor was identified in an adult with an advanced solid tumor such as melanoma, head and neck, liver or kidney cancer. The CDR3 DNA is TGTGCCAGCGGGAGGGCCAAGTATGAGCAGTTCTTC. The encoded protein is CASGRAKYEQFF.